The 19 T cell receptor beta chains in this list originate from one sample, sequenced in a study of Ad26.COV2.S vaccination and SARS-CoV-2 variants. Repertoires were generated with immunoSEQ multiplex PCR, while TCRdb's copy carries only in-frame clones and drops some. In the table there are roughly 350,000 clones, around 86% of which are singletons. As for treatment: 15 to 20 received Ad26.COV2.S at low or high dose, single or two shots; 5 received placebo; per-sample allocation not given. Specimen acquisition occurred on day 63 following the initial vaccine or placebo injection. The material was peripheral blood, obtained in a trial of Ad26.COV2.S vaccine versus placebo. The source is a person between 18 and 65 years old who received the Ad26.COV2.S COVID-19 vaccine or a placebo.

V and J are TRBV27 and TRBJ2-6; 9 bases are shared with TRBD1. Germline V lookup: CDR1 MNHEY, CDR2 SMNVEV (reference sequence). The J segment lost 4 bases and the V segment lost 6 bases, leaving 7 bases of the junction unmatched. The CDR3 is 16 residues long. The CDR3 protein is CASRVQGASGANVLTF. CDR3 nucleotides: TGTGCCAGCAGGGTACAGGGGGCATCCGGGGCCAACGTCCTGACTTTC. Full variable domain (missing parts from reference TRBV27 and TRBJ2-6): EAQVTQNPRYLITVTGKKLTVTCSQNMNHEYMSWYRQDPGLGLRQIYYSMNVEVTDKGDVPEGYKVSRKEKRNFPLILESPSPNQTSLYFCASRVQGASGANVLTFGAGSRLTVL.

This sequence joins TRBV6-1 and TRBJ1-5; TRBD1 matches 9 bases. This CDR3 is built from 17 residues. V lost 3 bases to trimming and J lost 2 bases; unmatched junction nucleotides: 8. Germline lookup yields CDR1 MNHNS and CDR2 SASEGT. The DNA for the CDR3 is TGTGCCAGCAGTGATGGGACAGGGCGGTTAGGCAATCAGCCCCAGCATTTT. Encoded protein: CASSDGTGRLGNQPQHF.

This chain joins TRBV11-2 and TRBJ1-1; TRBD1 might be the D (5 bases). The V and J ends lost 4 bases and 3 bases respectively, with 15 bases between them. The CDR3 length is 15 residues. The germline V gene encodes CDR1 SGHAT and CDR2 FQNNGV. The CDR3 DNA is TGTGCCAGCAGCTCCGTCGTTGGGGCAGACACTGAAGCTTTCTTT. This gives the protein CASSSVVGADTEAFF. Complete variable domain (other parts from reference TRBV11-2 and TRBJ1-1): EAGVAQSPRYKIIEKRQSVAFWCNPISGHATLYWYQQILGQGPKLLIQFQNNGVVDDSQLPKDRFSAERLKGVDSTLKIQPAKLEDSAVYLCASSSVVGADTEAFFGQGTRLTVV.

The chain recombines TRBV5-6 with TRBJ2-7; D remains ambiguous. The CDR3 loop spans 15 amino acids. Trimming took 0 bases from V and 5 from J, leaving 15 bases between them. CDR1 and CDR2 (germline): SGHDT, YYEEEE. CDR3 loop: CASSLAVMTGDEQYF. CDR3 coding DNA: TGTGCCAGCAGCTTGGCGGTTATGACCGGAGACGAGCAGTACTTC.

CDR3 sequence: CASSKPGTDFNYGYTF. In DNA, the CDR3 is TGTGCCAGCAGTAAGCCGGGGACAGATTTTAACTATGGCTACACCTTC. V usage is TRBV2 and J usage is TRBJ1-2, with TRBD1 identical over 7 bases. There are 16 residues in the CDR3. Germline V gene lookup returns CDR1 SNHLY and CDR2 FYNNEI. Trimming removed 5 bases from V and 1 base from J; junction bases left unmatched: 10.

This clone was found once. The V and J genes are TRBV5-8 and TRBJ1-2, with D perhaps matching TRBD1 (5 bases). Deletions cut 0 bases from V and 7 bases from J, with 16 bases between. Per the germline V gene, CDR1 is SGHTS and CDR2 is YDEGEE. The CDR3 runs 15 residues. The CDR3 DNA reads as TGTGCCAGCAGCTTGGGAGCGGGGCAGGGCGTTGGCTACACCTTC. Encoded protein: CASSLGAGQGVGYTF. Complete variable domain (other parts from reference TRBV5-8 and TRBJ1-2): EAGVTQSPTHLIKTRGQQATLRCSPISGHTSVYWYQQALGLGLQFLLWYDEGEERNRGNFPPRFSGRQFPNYSSELNVNALELEDSALYLCASSLGAGQGVGYTFGSGTRLTVV.

The chain is built from TRBV6-5 and TRBJ2-3, with a possible D match to TRBD2 (7 bases). V was pared by 6 bases and J by 4 bases, with 17 bases between. CDR3 size: 15 residues. Germline V gene data show CDR1 as MNHEY and CDR2 as SVGAGI. CDR3 sequence reads: CASSLYGGQADTQYF. The CDR3 DNA is TGTGCCAGCAGCCTCTACGGGGGGCAAGCAGATACGCAGTATTTT.

Remarks on this clone: Other DNA sequences in the same sample also yield this CDR3. The chain employs TRBV19 and TRBJ1-6; no definite D call. CDR1 and CDR2 (germline): LNHDA, SQIVND (reference sequence). Trimming pared 1 base from V and 7 bases from J, leaving 11 bases between. The CDR3 loop spans 15 amino acids. CDR3: CASSIVLEPNSPLHF. The DNA of the CDR3 is TGTGCCAGTAGTATAGTTCTCGAGCCGAATTCACCCCTCCACTTT.

The J gene is TRBJ2-6, the V gene TRBV7-3; 9 bases map to TRBD2. After removal of 6 bases from V and 4 bases from J, the junction contained 1 base not matched to a gene. The germline V gene encodes CDR1 SGHTA and CDR2 FQGTGA. CDR3 length: 14 amino acids. CDR3 loop: CASSGTSGANVLTF. The CDR3 region has the DNA TGTGCCAGCAGTGGGACTAGCGGGGCCAACGTCCTGACTTTC.

The chain joins TRBV7-3 to TRBJ1-1; D unclear. Trimming removed 1 base at V and 4 bases at J, with 7 bases between. The CDR3 runs 13 residues. The germline CDR1 and CDR2 sequences are SGHTA and FQGTGA. The CDR3 nucleotides are TGTGCCAGCAGCTTAAAAGGGAGCACTGAAGCTTTCTTT. Amino acid sequence: CASSLKGSTEAFF.

The chain combines TRBV6-5 with TRBJ1-5, with TRBD1 identical over 7 bases. The CDR3 spans 14 residues. In germline, CDR1 is MNHEY, CDR2 SVGAGI. V lost 7 bases, J lost 2 bases, and 5 bases stayed unmatched. DNA of the CDR3: TGTGCCAGCAATTTACAGGGGCGCAATCAGCCCCAGCATTTT. It translates to CASNLQGRNQPQHF.

The chain has TRBV7-3 and TRBJ1-1; D may be TRBD1 (6 bases). The CDR3 totals 12 residues. The V end was cut by 5 bases, the J end by 5 bases, with 9 bases between. Germline V gene lookup returns CDR1 SGHTA and CDR2 FQGTGA. The CDR3, as DNA: TGTGCCAGCAGCCTAGGGACAACTGAAGCTTTCTTT. It codes for CASSLGTTEAFF.

The chain employs TRBV7-9 and TRBJ2-7, with 9 nucleotides matching TRBD1. CDR3 size: 19 residues. Per germline, CDR1 SEHNR and CDR2 FQNEAQ (reference sequence). J was trimmed by 0 bases and V by 2 bases; bases with no gene match: 14. The CDR3 DNA sequence: TGTGCCAGCAGCTTAAACAGGGGGCCCTCTTTATTAATCTCCTACGAGCAGTACTTC. It is translated as CASSLNRGPSLLISYEQYF.

The chain carries TRBV4-2 and TRBJ2-3, with 8 nucleotides matching TRBD1. The CDR3 extends over 14 amino acids. V shed 0 bases, J shed 9 bases, and the junction held 5 bases outside the gene matches. The germline gives CDR1 LGHNA, CDR2 YNFKEQ. CDR3 loop: CASSQDVRGQTQYF. CDR3 DNA sequence: TGTGCCAGCAGCCAAGATGTCAGGGGGCAGACGCAGTATTTT.

The CDR3 spells CASSSFFGTGYGTEAFF. Here the CDR3 DNA reads TGTGCCAGCAGCTCTTTTTTCGGGACAGGATATGGCACTGAAGCTTTCTTT. The rearrangement links TRBV7-8 to TRBJ1-1; TRBD1 aligns across 8 bases. Germline trimming cut 4 bases from V and 4 bases from J; bases unmatched to any gene: 14. From germline, CDR1 is SGHVS and CDR2 FQNEAQ. The CDR3 is made up of 17 amino acids.

This chain links TRBV19 with TRBJ1-5, with D hard to call. Germline V lookup: CDR1 LNHDA, CDR2 SQIVND (reference sequence). V was pared by 4 bases and J by 3 bases, with 13 bases between. This CDR3 contains 15 residues. CDR3 sequence reads: CASSTDRGTNQPQHF. For the CDR3, the DNA is TGTGCCAGTAGTACAGACCGGGGAACCAATCAGCCCCAGCATTTT.

The CDR3 DNA reads TGTGCCAGCAGCCAAGGACAGGCTAGGAGCTCCTACGAGCAGTACTTC. It specifies CASSQGQARSSYEQYF. The chain recombines TRBV4-2 with TRBJ2-7, with D perhaps matching TRBD1 (6 bases). The CDR3 totals 16 residues. CDR1 LGHNA and CDR2 YNFKEQ come from the germline V gene. The V and J ends lost 1 base and 0 bases respectively, with 13 bases between them.

The chain employs TRBV27 and TRBJ2-5; 10 nucleotides agree with TRBD1. This CDR3 has 14 amino acids. Unmatched junction bases numbered 6, after V lost 5 bases and J lost 6 bases. Looked up from germline, CDR1 is MNHEY and CDR2 is SMNVEV (reference sequence). Here the CDR3 reads CASSRQGAPKTQYF. The CDR3 nucleotides read TGTGCCAGCAGTAGACAGGGGGCGCCAAAGACCCAGTACTTC.

The genes are TRBV7-9 and TRBJ2-6; D gene ambiguous. CDR1 is SEHNR and CDR2 is FQNEAQ in the germline V gene (reference sequence). Trimming shortened V by 4 bases and J by 2 bases, and 3 bases separated the two germline ends. The CDR3 sequence is 13 residues long. In nucleotides, the CDR3 is TGTGCCAGCAGCTCTCCTGGGGCCAACGTCCTGACTTTC. As protein: CASSSPGANVLTF.